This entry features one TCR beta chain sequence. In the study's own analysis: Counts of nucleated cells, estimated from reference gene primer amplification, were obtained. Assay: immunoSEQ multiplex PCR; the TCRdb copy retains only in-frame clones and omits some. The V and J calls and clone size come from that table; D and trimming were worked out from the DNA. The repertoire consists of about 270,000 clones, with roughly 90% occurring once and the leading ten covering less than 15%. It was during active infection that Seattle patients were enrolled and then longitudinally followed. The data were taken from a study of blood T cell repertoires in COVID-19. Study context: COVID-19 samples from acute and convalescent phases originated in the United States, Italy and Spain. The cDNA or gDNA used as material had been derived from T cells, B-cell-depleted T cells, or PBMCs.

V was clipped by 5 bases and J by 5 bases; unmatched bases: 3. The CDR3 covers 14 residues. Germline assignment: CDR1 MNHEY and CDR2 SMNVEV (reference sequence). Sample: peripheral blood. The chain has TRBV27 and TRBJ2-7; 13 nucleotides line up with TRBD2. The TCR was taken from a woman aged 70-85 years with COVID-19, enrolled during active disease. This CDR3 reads CASSPGTSGDEQYF. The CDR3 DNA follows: TGTGCCAGCAGTCCCGGGACTAGCGGGGACGAGCAGTACTTC.